This TCR beta chain was identified in a study of shared clonotypes between healthy human individuals. V lost 3 bases to trimming and J lost 7 bases, with 16 bases between them. The CDR3 is 16 residues long. Looked up from germline, CDR1 is MNHEY and CDR2 is SVGAGI. Method: immunoSEQ multiplex PCR; TCRdb's copy keeps in-frame clones and lacks some. The sample lists around 1.1 million clones; about four fifths were seen once. Notes on this clone: The antigen remains unidentified.

Donors were Caucasian adults residing in Nashville, Tennessee, USA. Whole-study findings and limits: Non-shared clonotypes were found to have lower generation probabilities than the clonotypes that were shared by all four of the sorted-subset donors.

J is TRBJ1-6 and V is TRBV6-5, with D uncertain. The receptor was isolated from a man between 18 and 35 years old in good health. Some clones in this sample may be carry-over from other donors' samples. Specimen: memory CD4+ T cells from PBMCs. Noted subset: CD45RA-negative fraction. The CDR3 loop is CASSYRSRLRNSPLHF. DNA of the CDR3: TGTGCCAGCAGTTATCGGTCACGACTGAGGAATTCACCCCTCCACTTT.